This T cell receptor beta chain was identified during a study of read filtering for tumor transcriptome and immune sequencing. For the study at large: R-ISS stage counts were eight or nine for I, roughly 15 for II, roughly seven for III. Study-level points and caveats: IR-seq and RNA-seq agreed better without single-read clonotypes.

The CDR3 extends over 13 amino acids. The ends were cut back, 6 bases at V and 7 bases at J, with 12 bases in the middle. This library used about 400 ng RNA and molecular barcoded adaptors spanning alpha/delta and beta/gamma chains. TCRdb reanalysed the reads using MiXCR and keeps one entry per CDR3 protein. This sample yields roughly 93,000 distinct CDR3 sequences, of which under 25% are seen a single time; about an eighth belongs to the top ten. Only a few counts were recorded for this clonotype. Its antigen remains unidentified. The TCR comes from a donor over 35 with multiple myeloma. This chain connects TRBV12-3 or TRBV12-4 to TRBJ2-2, with D unresolved. The sample consisted of a population of CD138-negative cells sorted from bone marrow. CDR3 amino acids: CASRNSMGGELFF. The CDR3 DNA reads TGTGCCAGCAGGAATTCAATGGGCGGGGAGCTGTTTTTT.